The 3 T cell receptor beta chains below come from one sample, sequenced in a study of blood T cell repertoires in COVID-19. Method: immunoSEQ multiplex PCR; TCRdb's copy keeps in-frame clones and lacks some. The sample consists of around 100,000 clones, 75% to 90% of them appearing once. Sequencing was done on a sample of peripheral blood. The receptors stem from a human donor in a cohort sampled during active or convalescent COVID-19.

This sequence joins TRBV12-5 and TRBJ2-1; 8 bases are shared with TRBD1. This CDR3 spans 17 amino acids. Unmatched junction bases numbered 12, after V lost 5 bases and J lost 3 bases. Germline CDR1 and CDR2: LGHNT and FRNRAP. In DNA, the CDR3 is TGTGCTAGTGGTGCCCCTCGGCAGGGGGCGGGCTACAATGAGCAGTTCTTC. The encoded protein is CASGAPRQGAGYNEQFF. Combining the CDR3 with reference TRBV12-5 and TRBJ2-1 gives the whole variable domain DARVTQTPRHKVTEMGQEVTMRCQPILGHNTVFWYRQTMMQGLELLAYFRNRAPLDDSGMPKDRFSAEMPDATLATLKIQPSEPRDSAVYFCASGAPRQGAGYNEQFFGPGTRLTVL.

The chain couples TRBV30 to TRBJ1-1; D is unclear. V shed 0 bases and J shed 2 bases, with 7 bases lying between them. CDR1 GTSNPN and CDR2 SVGIG come from the germline V gene (reference sequence). This CDR3 has 13 residues. The CDR3 reads CAWSVWSNTEAFF. The CDR3 DNA reads TGTGCCTGGAGTGTTTGGAGCAACACTGAAGCTTTCTTT. Full variable domain (rest looked up from reference TRBV30 and TRBJ1-1): SQTIHQWPATLVQPVGSPLSLECTVEGTSNPNLYWYRQAAGRGLQLLFYSVGIGQISSEVPQNLSASRPQDRQFILSSKKLLLSDSGFYLCAWSVWSNTEAFFGQGTRLTVV.

The chain combines TRBV5-5 with TRBJ2-3, with 11 bases that match TRBD2. Looked up from germline, CDR1 is SGHKS and CDR2 is YYEKEE (reference sequence). The CDR3 length is 16 residues. V shed 4 bases, J shed 2 bases, and the junction held 6 bases outside the gene matches. This CDR3 is CASSRGSGGATDTQYF. CDR3 in DNA: TGTGCCAGCAGCCGAGGTAGCGGGGGGGCCACAGATACGCAGTATTTT.